This T cell receptor beta chain was observed in a study of T cell clonality in common variable immunodeficiency. This clone was recorded at least ten times. Its antigen is currently unknown. The read falls 3 residues short of the CDR3 end, and the missing part is taken from the germline J gene. General study findings and limits: CVID patient heterogeneity limited repertoire-clinical complication correlations. Common variable immunodeficiency TCR beta sequences reportedly had fewer deletions and N-nucleotide insertions. CVID subjects had higher TCRbeta clonality than healthy controls, most marked in about a third.

Germline CDR1 and CDR2: KGHSH and LQKENI. The CDR3 extends over 14 amino acids. V shed 6 bases and J 5 bases; nucleotides not matched to a gene: 7. Libraries were prepared by immunoSEQ multiplex PCR; TCRdb keeps only in-frame clonotypes and omits some of them. The record shows about 18,000 clones for this sample, with no singletons present. The material sequenced was peripheral blood mononuclear cells. This chain links TRBV18 with TRBJ1-5; TRBD1 aligns across 7 bases. The receptor was isolated from a human donor with common variable immunodeficiency. The CDR3: CASSPQGGDQPQHF. The part of the CDR3 DNA that was read is TGTGCCAGCTCTCCCCAGGGGGGTGATCAGCCC.